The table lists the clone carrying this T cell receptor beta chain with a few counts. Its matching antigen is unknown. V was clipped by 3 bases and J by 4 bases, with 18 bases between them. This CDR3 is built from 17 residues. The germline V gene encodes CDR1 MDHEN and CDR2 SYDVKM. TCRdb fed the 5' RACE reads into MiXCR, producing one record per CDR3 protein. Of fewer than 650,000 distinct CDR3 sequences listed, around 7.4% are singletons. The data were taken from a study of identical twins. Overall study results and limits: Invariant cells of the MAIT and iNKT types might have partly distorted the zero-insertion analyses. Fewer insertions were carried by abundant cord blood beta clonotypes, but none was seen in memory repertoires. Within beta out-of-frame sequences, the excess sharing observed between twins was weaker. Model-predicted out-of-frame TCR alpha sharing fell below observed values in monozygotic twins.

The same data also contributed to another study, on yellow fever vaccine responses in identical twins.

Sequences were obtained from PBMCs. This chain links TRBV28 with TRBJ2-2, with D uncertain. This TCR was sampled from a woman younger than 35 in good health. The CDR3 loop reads CASSFMAISWFTGELFF. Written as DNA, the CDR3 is TGTGCCAGCAGTTTCATGGCTATTAGCTGGTTCACCGGGGAGCTGTTTTTT.